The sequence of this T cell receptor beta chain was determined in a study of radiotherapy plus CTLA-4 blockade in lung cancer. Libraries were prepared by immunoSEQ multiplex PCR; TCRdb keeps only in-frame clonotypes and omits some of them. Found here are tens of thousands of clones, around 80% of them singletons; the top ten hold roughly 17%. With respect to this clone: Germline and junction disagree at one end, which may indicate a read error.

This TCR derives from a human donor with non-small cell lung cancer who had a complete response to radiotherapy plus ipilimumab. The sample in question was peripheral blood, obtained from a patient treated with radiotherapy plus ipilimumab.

The CDR3 protein is CASSLRITDTQYF. CDR3 nucleotide sequence: TGTGCTAGCAGCCTCAGGATCACAGATACGCAGTATTTT. The rearrangement joins TRBV7-7 to TRBJ2-3; D remains unclear. Germline CDR1 SSHAT, CDR2 FNYEAQ (reference sequence). The CDR3 is 13 residues long.